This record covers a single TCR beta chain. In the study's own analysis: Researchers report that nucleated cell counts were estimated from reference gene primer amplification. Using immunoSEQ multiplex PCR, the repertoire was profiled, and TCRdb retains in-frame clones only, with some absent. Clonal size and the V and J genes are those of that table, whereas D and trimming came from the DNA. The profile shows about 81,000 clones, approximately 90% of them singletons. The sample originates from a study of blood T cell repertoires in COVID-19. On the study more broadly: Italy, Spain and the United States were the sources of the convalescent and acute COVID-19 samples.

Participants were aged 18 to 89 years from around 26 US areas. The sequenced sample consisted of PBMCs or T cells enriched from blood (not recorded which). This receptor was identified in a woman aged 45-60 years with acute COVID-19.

The CDR3 region has the DNA TGTGCCATCAGTGAGTCACTAGCGGGAGGGCCAAGGGAGCAGTTCTTC. Translated: CAISESLAGGPREQFF. This sequence joins TRBV10-3 and TRBJ2-1; 13 nucleotides match TRBD2. V dropped 0 bases and J dropped 10; count of bases not matched to a gene: 6. From germline, CDR1 is ENHRY and CDR2 SYGVKD. The CDR3 length is 16 residues.